The text below deals with one TCR beta chain. Its target is unknown. This record comes from a study of post-analysis software for immune sequencing data. Study context: Some patients lacked subtype; others had relapsing-remitting, secondary progressive or progressive-relapsing disease. General study results and limits: Multiple sclerosis patients had significantly lower normalized Chao1 diversity than controls. TRBV5-6, TRBV5-1 and TRBV20-1 belonged to a set of roughly 5 TRBV segments that were more frequent in patients than controls. When the samples were clustered directly with F measure, those that had been prepared in the same batch showed strong co-clustering.

CDR1 is LNHDA, CDR2 SQIVND, per germline (reference sequence). The V end lost 6 bases, the J end lost 10 bases, and 22 bases lay between the germline ends. There are 15 residues in the CDR3. TCR beta libraries were prepared from cDNA with unique molecular identifiers. Input amounts of about 0.85 to 10 million T cells were used. These gave around 500,000 cDNA molecules, so each molecule approximated one T cell. MiXCR, run by TCRdb on the PCR reads, gives a single entry per CDR3 protein. The repertoire holds roughly 570,000 distinct CDR3 sequences, with less than 40% as singletons. The sequence came from a girl aged 2 to 17 with multiple sclerosis. This chain uses TRBV19 with TRBJ2-1; maybe TRBD1 (5 bases). The specimen sequenced was blood. The CDR3 nucleotides read TGTGCCAGTAGGGGATGGGGCGACGGCCTAAAGGAGCAGTTCTTC. Protein: CASRGWGDGLKEQFF.